The 14 T cell receptor beta chains in this list originate from one sample, sequenced in a study of blood T cell repertoires in COVID-19 (dated by TCRdb to the early 2020s). To prepare the library, the immunoSEQ multiplex PCR assay was applied. In its TCRdb copy, this immuneACCESS table keeps in-frame sequences only and misses some clones. Where compared with another copy, unresolved V genes explain less than half of these, and the others have no known cause. Within this sample are about 200,000 clones, with roughly four fifths of them counted one time only. Clones ranked in the top ten supply around 5.5% of the sample. Material for sequencing was peripheral blood. These receptor sequences come from a woman in her seventies with active or convalescent COVID-19.

The chain combines TRBV30 with TRBJ2-3; 7 bases fit TRBD1. With V trimmed by 7 bases and J by 6 bases, 10 bases remained unmatched. Germline-derived CDR1 and CDR2 are GTSNPN and SVGIG (reference sequence). The CDR3 runs 13 residues. CDR3 loop: CAFSKGAMDTQYF. The CDR3 region has the DNA TGTGCCTTCTCGAAGGGGGCGATGGATACGCAGTATTTT. Complete variable domain (other parts from reference TRBV30 and TRBJ2-3): SQTIHQWPATLVQPVGSPLSLECTVEGTSNPNLYWYRQAAGRGLQLLFYSVGIGQISSEVPQNLSASRPQDRQFILSSKKLLLSDSGFYLCAFSKGAMDTQYFGPGTRLTVL.

This clone was found once. The V and J genes are TRBV3-1 (or the pseudogene TRBV3-2) and TRBJ2-7, with D possibly TRBD2 on 6 matching bases. This CDR3 contains 13 residues. Germline V gene data show CDR1 as LGHDT and CDR2 as YNNKEL (reference sequence). V was shortened by 2 bases and J by 6 bases, with 11 bases between the two germline ends. In DNA, the CDR3 is TGTGCCAGCAGCCAACGCGGGGCGGGCGAGCAGTACTTC. Encoded protein: CASSQRGAGEQYF.

V and J are TRBV18 and TRBJ2-2; 7 nucleotides line up with TRBD2. CDR1 and CDR2 (germline): KGHSH, LQKENI. CDR3 size: 19 residues. The trim removed 1 base at V and 0 bases at J, leaving 11 bases unmatched. DNA for the CDR3: TGTGCCAGCTCACCACGTTGGTCCAGGACTAGACCGAACACCGGGGAGCTGTTTTTT. Its translation: CASSPRWSRTRPNTGELFF. The full variable domain, rest sourced from reference TRBV18 and TRBJ2-2, is NAGVMQNPRHLVRRRGQEARLRCSPMKGHSHVYWYRQLPEEGLKFMVYLQKENIIDESGMPKERFSAEFPKEGPSILRIQQVVRGDSAAYFCASSPRWSRTRPNTGELFFGEGSRLTVL.

J is TRBJ1-6 and V is TRBV9, with TRBD1 as a possible D gene (6 bases). Trimming removed 2 bases at V and 4 bases at J, with 7 bases between. Germline V CDR1 and CDR2: SGDLS, YYNGEE. The CDR3 extends over 14 amino acids. The CDR3 DNA reads as TGTGCCAGCAGCGTCACAGGGTATAATTCACCCCTCCACTTT. Translating it yields CASSVTGYNSPLHF.

The V call is TRBV14, the J call TRBJ1-6, with D perhaps TRBD1 (5 bases). Germline V gene data show CDR1 as SGHDN and CDR2 as FVKESK. V shed 6 bases and J shed 7 bases, with 10 bases lying between them. The CDR3 contains 13 residues. CDR3 DNA: TGTGCCAGCAGGGGTCACAGGAATTCACCCCTCCACTTT. Translated, it gives CASRGHRNSPLHF.

The chain links TRBV6-5 to TRBJ1-6, with D perhaps TRBD1 (5 bases). V lost 6 bases to trimming and J lost 1 base, with 10 bases between them. This CDR3 is 15 amino acids long. Germline CDR1 and CDR2: MNHEY and SVGAGI. CDR3 protein: CASSPGLSYNSPLHF. In nucleotides, the CDR3 is TGTGCCAGCAGCCCGGGACTGTCCTATAATTCACCCCTCCACTTT.

V and J are TRBV5-1 and TRBJ1-4; 9 bases match TRBD1. The CDR3 has 15 amino acids. Germline V lookup: CDR1 SGHRS, CDR2 YFSETQ. J gave up 3 bases and V 4 bases, and 4 bases lay outside the gene matches. The CDR3 loop is CASSQTGGSNEKLFF. The CDR3 nucleotides are TGCGCCAGCAGCCAAACAGGGGGCTCTAATGAAAAACTGTTTTTT. Based on the CDR3 plus reference TRBV5-1 and TRBJ1-4, the full variable domain is KAGVTQTPRYLIKTRGQQVTLSCSPISGHRSVSWYQQTPGQGLQFLFEYFSETQRNKGNFPGRFSGRQFSNSRSEMNVSTLELGDSALYLCASSQTGGSNEKLFFGSGTQLSVL.

V usage is TRBV5-1 and J usage is TRBJ1-2; D perhaps matches TRBD1 (5 bases). The CDR3 covers 14 residues. Germline CDR1 reads SGHRS; CDR2 reads YFSETQ. The V gene lost 3 bases and the J gene lost 7 bases, with 16 bases spanning the gap. CDR3 amino acids: CASSSPDGTSGYTF. The CDR3 nucleotides are TGCGCCAGCAGCTCCCCCGACGGGACTAGTGGCTACACCTTC. The variable domain in full, with the rest retrieved from reference TRBV5-1 and TRBJ1-2, is KAGVTQTPRYLIKTRGQQVTLSCSPISGHRSVSWYQQTPGQGLQFLFEYFSETQRNKGNFPGRFSGRQFSNSRSEMNVSTLELGDSALYLCASSSPDGTSGYTFGSGTRLTVV.

The chain combines TRBV5-6 with TRBJ2-2; TRBD2 agrees at 7 bases. CDR1 and CDR2 (germline): SGHDT, YYEEEE. This CDR3 comprises 15 residues. V lost 6 bases, J lost 1 base, and 6 bases stayed unmatched. CDR3 residues: CASTDLAVNTGELFF. For the CDR3, the DNA is TGTGCCAGCACCGATCTAGCGGTGAACACCGGGGAGCTGTTTTTT. The full variable domain, in which reference TRBV5-6 and TRBJ2-2 provide the parts outside the CDR3, is DAGVTQSPTHLIKTRGQQVTLRCSPKSGHDTVSWYQQALGQGPQFIFQYYEEEERQRGNFPDRFSGHQFPNYSSELNVNALLLGDSALYLCASTDLAVNTGELFFGEGSRLTVL.

The rearrangement joins TRBV7-9 to TRBJ2-7; TRBD2 agrees at 8 bases. The CDR3 totals 17 residues. Germline V gene sequence: CDR1 SEHNR, CDR2 FQNEAQ (reference sequence). V was clipped by 2 bases and J by 1 base; unmatched bases: 10. CDR3: CASSLFSGGRSSYEQYF. The DNA for the CDR3 is TGTGCCAGCAGCTTATTTTCTGGCGGGAGGTCGTCCTACGAGCAGTACTTC.

This clone was seen a single time. This rearrangement joins TRBV11-2 to TRBJ1-2, with D perhaps matching TRBD1 (5 bases). The CDR3 is 15 amino acids. Between the trimmed V and J ends, which lost 4 bases and 4 bases, there was a span of 16 bases. Germline V gene lookup returns CDR1 SGHAT and CDR2 FQNNGV. DNA of the CDR3: TGTGCCAGCAGCTCCCAAGTTGGGGGGAGCTATGGCTACACCTTC. It codes for CASSSQVGGSYGYTF. Filled out from reference TRBV11-2 and TRBJ1-2, the complete variable domain reads EAGVAQSPRYKIIEKRQSVAFWCNPISGHATLYWYQQILGQGPKLLIQFQNNGVVDDSQLPKDRFSAERLKGVDSTLKIQPAKLEDSAVYLCASSSQVGGSYGYTFGSGTRLTVV.

The V gene is TRBV6-6, the J gene TRBJ2-7, with 9 nucleotides matching TRBD2. This CDR3 spans 16 amino acids. Looked up from germline, CDR1 is MNHNY and CDR2 is SVGAGI (reference sequence). Trimming removed 5 bases from V and 3 bases from J; junction bases left unmatched: 11. The CDR3 sequence: CASSTPSGGHYYEQYF. In DNA form, the CDR3 reads TGTGCCAGCAGTACCCCCAGCGGGGGGCATTACTACGAGCAGTACTTC.

The chain combines TRBV6-5 with TRBJ2-1; D possibly corresponds to TRBD2 (7 bases). CDR3 length equals 15 residues. V lost 7 bases, J lost 0 bases, and 13 bases lay in between. The germline CDR1 and CDR2 sequences are MNHEY and SVGAGI. In DNA, the CDR3 is TGTGCCAGCACCCGAGGGGGGGACTCCTACAATGAGCAGTTCTTC. It is translated as CASTRGGDSYNEQFF.

This clone was seen at least ten times. The chain has TRBV7-9 and TRBJ2-1; TRBD2 is a possible D gene (7 bases). From germline, CDR1 is SEHNR and CDR2 FQNEAQ (reference sequence). CDR3 size: 16 residues. Trimming took off 5 bases at V and 7 bases at J, with 21 bases between the two ends. CDR3 sequence (DNA): TGTGCCAGCAGCGGACAGACTAGGGCGGGAGAGAATGAGCAGTTCTTC. Protein product: CASSGQTRAGENEQFF.